The T cell receptor beta chain under discussion was sequenced for a study of Tregs in tolerant kidney transplant recipients. Findings and limits, study-wide: Activated donor B cell expansion appeared to reveal the most relevant donor-specific TCRbeta repertoire. Antigen-driven expansion was suggested because donor-specific Tregs expanded more than all Tregs in tolerant patients. This study did not directly address biological reproducibility.

Mixed chimerism was transient after nonmyeloablative marrow transplants from related graft donors. Thawed PBMCs were FACS-sorted into unstimulated CD4+CD25+CD127- regulatory T cells, CD4+CD25- non-regulatory cells, CD4 and CD8 cells. TCRdb keeps only in-frame clones here, not all; method: immunoSEQ multiplex PCR. The sample data list roughly 5,700 clones. About this clone itself: Its target is not known.

This specimen consisted of CD4+ T cells from blood (PBMCs), obtained 14 months after the transplant. This clonotype was obtained from a human patient who received a combined kidney and bone marrow transplant. These T cells may partly come from the graft donor.

The CDR3 sequence: CASSLGLGRGQETQYF. The part of the CDR3 DNA that was read is TGTGCCAGCAGCTTAGGCCTGGGCAGGGGCCAAGAGACC. The chain uses TRBV7-8 and TRBJ2-5; possible D gene TRBD1, 6 bases. The CDR3 goes on 3 residues after the read ends, and that part is filled in from the germline J gene. This CDR3 spans 16 amino acids. The V gene lost 1 base and the J gene lost 1 base, with 13 bases spanning the gap. Germline V gene sequence: CDR1 SGHVS, CDR2 FQNEAQ.